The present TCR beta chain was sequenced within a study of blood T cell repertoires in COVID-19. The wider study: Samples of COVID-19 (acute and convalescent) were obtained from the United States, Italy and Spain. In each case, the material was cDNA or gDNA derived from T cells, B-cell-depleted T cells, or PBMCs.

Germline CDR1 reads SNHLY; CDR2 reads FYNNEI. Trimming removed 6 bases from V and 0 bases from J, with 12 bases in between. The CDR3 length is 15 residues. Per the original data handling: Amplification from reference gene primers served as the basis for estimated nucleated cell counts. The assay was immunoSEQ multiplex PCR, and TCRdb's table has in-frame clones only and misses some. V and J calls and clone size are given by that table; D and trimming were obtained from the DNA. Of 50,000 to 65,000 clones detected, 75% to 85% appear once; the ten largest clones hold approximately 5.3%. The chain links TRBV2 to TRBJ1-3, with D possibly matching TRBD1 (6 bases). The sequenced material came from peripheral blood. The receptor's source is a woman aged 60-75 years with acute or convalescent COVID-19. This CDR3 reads CASRFLQGSGNTIYF. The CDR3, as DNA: TGTGCCAGCAGGTTCTTACAGGGCTCTGGAAACACCATATATTTT.